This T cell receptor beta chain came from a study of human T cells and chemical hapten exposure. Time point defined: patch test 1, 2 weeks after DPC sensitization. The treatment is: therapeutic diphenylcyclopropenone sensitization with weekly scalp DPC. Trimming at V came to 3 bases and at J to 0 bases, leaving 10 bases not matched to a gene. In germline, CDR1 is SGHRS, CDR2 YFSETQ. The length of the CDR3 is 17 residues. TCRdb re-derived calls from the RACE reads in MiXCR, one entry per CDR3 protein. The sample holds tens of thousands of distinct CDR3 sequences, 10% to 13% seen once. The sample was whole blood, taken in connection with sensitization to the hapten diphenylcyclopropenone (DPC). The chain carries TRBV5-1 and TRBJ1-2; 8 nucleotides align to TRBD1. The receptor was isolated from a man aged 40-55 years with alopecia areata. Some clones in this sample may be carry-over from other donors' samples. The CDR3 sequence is CASSWTGTGSSNYGYTF. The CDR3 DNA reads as TGCGCCAGCAGCTGGACCGGGACAGGCAGCTCTAACTATGGCTACACCTTC. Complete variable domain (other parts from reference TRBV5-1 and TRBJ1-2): KAGVTQTPRYLIKTRGQQVTLSCSPISGHRSVSWYQQTPGQGLQFLFEYFSETQRNKGNFPGRFSGRQFSNSRSEMNVSTLELGDSALYLCASSWTGTGSSNYGYTFGSGTRLTVV.